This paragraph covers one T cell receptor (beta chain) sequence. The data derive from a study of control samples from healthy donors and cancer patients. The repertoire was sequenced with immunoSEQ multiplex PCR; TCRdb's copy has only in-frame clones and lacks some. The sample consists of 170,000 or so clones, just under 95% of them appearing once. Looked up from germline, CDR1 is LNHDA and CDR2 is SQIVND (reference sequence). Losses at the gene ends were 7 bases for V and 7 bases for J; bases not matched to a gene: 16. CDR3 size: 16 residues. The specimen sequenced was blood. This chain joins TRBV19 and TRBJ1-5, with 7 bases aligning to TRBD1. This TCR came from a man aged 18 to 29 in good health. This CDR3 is CASITSGDSEIQPQHF. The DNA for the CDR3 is TGTGCCAGTATTACCTCCGGGGACAGCGAGATACAGCCCCAGCATTTT.